The 21 T cell receptor beta chains below come from one sample, sequenced in a study of cytomegalovirus exposure and HLA in healthy donors. 60 Vbeta and 13 Jbeta primers were used in PCR. Produced via immunoSEQ multiplex PCR; TCRdb's table is partial and in-frame only. The table includes about 110,000 clones, 81% detected once. Sequences were obtained from PBMCs. The origin of the receptors is a man aged 30 to 45 in good health and CMV-seronegative.

This chain uses TRBV7-6 with TRBJ2-7; perhaps TRBD1 as D (6 bases). The CDR3 runs to 12 residues. V dropped 5 bases and J dropped 7 bases, with 12 bases sitting between them. Germline V gene lookup returns CDR1 SGHVS and CDR2 FNYEAQ. The CDR3 DNA is TGTGCCAGCAGCGGTACAGGGTTGGAGCAGTACTTC. Encoded protein: CASSGTGLEQYF. The full variable domain, completed using reference TRBV7-6 and TRBJ2-7, is GAGVSQSPRYKVTKRGQDVALRCDPISGHVSLYWYRQALGQGPEFLTYFNYEAQQDKSGLPNDRFSAERPEGSISTLTIQRTEQRDSAMYRCASSGTGLEQYFGPGTRLTVT.

The chain employs TRBV4-1 and TRBJ1-2; D possibly corresponds to TRBD1 (6 bases). CDR1 and CDR2 from the germline V gene are MGHRA and YSYEKL. The V end was cut by 5 bases, the J end by 5 bases, with 15 bases between. This CDR3 is 14 amino acids long. CDR3 nucleotide sequence: TGCGCCAGCAGCAGTCAGGGGTCTGGGTATGGCTACACCTTC. Amino acids: CASSSQGSGYGYTF.

This clone was seen only once. The chain links TRBV11-2 to TRBJ2-2, with D maybe TRBD2 (5 bases). CDR3 size: 16 residues. Germline V gene lookup returns CDR1 SGHAT and CDR2 FQNNGV. The germline V and J ends were trimmed by 7 bases and 4 bases, with 19 bases remaining between them. The CDR3 loop is CASTILNTRGTGELFF. The CDR3 DNA reads as TGTGCCAGCACCATTCTCAACACTCGGGGCACCGGGGAGCTGTTTTTT.

The V gene is TRBV27, the J gene TRBJ1-5; 7 nucleotides line up with TRBD1. The CDR3 totals 15 residues. The V segment lost 6 bases and the J segment 4 bases; nucleotides outside the gene matches: 9. Germline loops: CDR1 MNHEY, CDR2 SMNVEV (reference sequence). In nucleotides, the CDR3 is TGTGCCAGCAGGAGAGTAGACAGGGCTAATCAGCCCCAGCATTTT. It yields the protein CASRRVDRANQPQHF.

This clone has a single count. V gene TRBV30 combines with J gene TRBJ2-5; no reliable D call. With the DNA end fitting TRBJ2-7 better, the J assignment may be wrong. The CDR3 runs 12 residues. Germline CDR1 is GTSNPN and CDR2 is SVGIG (reference sequence). The CDR3 region has the DNA TGTGCCTGGAGTGACGTCTCCTACGAGCAGTACTTC. Translating it yields CAWSDVSYEQYF.

The genes are TRBV7-9 and TRBJ2-1, with unresolved D. Trimming stripped 3 bases from V and 7 bases from J, with 7 bases between. CDR1 is SEHNR, CDR2 FQNEAQ, per germline (reference sequence). There are 12 residues in the CDR3. The CDR3 coding sequence is TGTGCCAGCAGCTTCCCGGAGAATGAGCAGTTCTTC. Translating it yields CASSFPENEQFF.

The chain is built from TRBV9 and TRBJ1-2; 8 nucleotides agree with TRBD1. The germline V gene has CDR1 SGDLS and CDR2 YYNGEE. The V and J ends lost 0 bases and 7 bases, in that order; junction bases with no gene match: 5. CDR3 length equals 14 residues. CDR3 sequence reads: CASSVGQGAGGYTF. The CDR3 nucleotides read TGTGCCAGCAGCGTAGGCCAGGGGGCAGGTGGCTACACCTTC.

The chain employs TRBV4-2 and TRBJ2-2; 7 bases line up with TRBD2. The germline CDR1 and CDR2 sequences are LGHNA and YNFKEQ. The CDR3 length is 16 residues. With V trimmed by 0 bases and J by 6 bases, 7 bases remained unmatched. The chain's CDR3 is CASSQDDGGGPGELFF. CDR3 coding DNA: TGTGCCAGCAGCCAAGATGACGGGGGAGGGCCCGGGGAGCTGTTTTTT.

Only one count was recorded for this clone. The chain uses TRBV6-1 and TRBJ1-5, with 7 nucleotides matching TRBD1. Trimming at V came to 4 bases and at J to 6 bases, leaving 6 bases not matched to a gene. Per the germline V gene, CDR1 is MNHNS and CDR2 is SASEGT. The CDR3 loop spans 14 amino acids. The CDR3 region has the DNA TGTGCCAGCAGTGGACAGGGTGTGGTTCAGCCCCAGCATTTT. The encoded protein is CASSGQGVVQPQHF.

This clone appeared a few times. The J gene is TRBJ1-1, the V gene TRBV4-1; the D is unclear. This CDR3 spans 13 amino acids. Per the germline V gene, CDR1 is MGHRA and CDR2 is YSYEKL. V was cut by 6 bases and J by 4 bases, with 12 bases left in between. The CDR3 coding sequence is TGCGCCAGCAGACCCCTGGTTAGCACTGAAGCTTTCTTT. Amino acids: CASRPLVSTEAFF.

This clone was counted only a few times. The chain uses TRBV4-2 and TRBJ2-7; D gene ambiguous. Germline V gene sequence: CDR1 LGHNA, CDR2 YNFKEQ. This CDR3 contains 12 residues. The ends were cut back, 3 bases at V and 2 bases at J, with 5 bases in the middle. This chain's CDR3 is CASSHPTYEQYF. DNA of the CDR3: TGTGCCAGCAGCCACCCCACCTACGAGCAGTACTTC.

J is TRBJ1-1 and V is TRBV5-1; D gene uncertain. Trimming stripped 4 bases from V and 2 bases from J, with 9 bases between. Per the germline V gene, CDR1 is SGHRS and CDR2 is YFSETQ. CDR3 length: 13 amino acids. The CDR3 sequence: CASSPRPNTEAFF. CDR3 in DNA: TGCGCCAGCAGCCCTAGACCTAACACTGAAGCTTTCTTT.

This chain joins TRBV18 and TRBJ1-2; D unresolved. The germline V gene encodes CDR1 KGHSH and CDR2 LQKENI. V lost 1 base, J lost 0 bases, and 6 bases lay in between. The CDR3 spans 14 residues. The CDR3 nucleotides are TGTGCCAGCTCACCACAAGAGACTAACTATGGCTACACCTTC. It specifies CASSPQETNYGYTF.

V is TRBV30 and J is TRBJ1-5; weak D call: TRBD1 (5 bases). CDR3 length equals 15 residues. The V gene's germline CDR1 is GTSNPN and CDR2 SVGIG (reference sequence). V lost 7 bases, J lost 2 bases, and 18 bases lay in between. CDR3 sequence: CAFARGPGGNQPQHF. CDR3 in DNA: TGTGCCTTTGCTAGGGGCCCGGGCGGCAATCAGCCCCAGCATTTT.

This CDR3 is CASSLWRQGETQYF. In nucleotides, the CDR3 is TGTGCCAGCAGCTTGTGGAGGCAGGGGGAGACCCAGTACTTC. The chain links TRBV7-2 to TRBJ2-5; perhaps TRBD1 as D (6 bases). V was pared by 3 bases and J by 5 bases, with 13 bases between. Germline CDR1 and CDR2: SGHTA and FQGNSA. There are 14 residues in the CDR3.

This clone has more than one count but fewer than ten. J is TRBJ2-6 and V is TRBV15, with D possibly TRBD2 on 5 matching bases. The V end was cut by 0 bases, the J end by 4 bases, with 10 bases between. CDR1 LNHNV and CDR2 YYDKDF come from the germline V gene (reference sequence). The CDR3 totals 16 residues. The CDR3 DNA reads as TGTGCCACCAGCAGAGATCCGGGATCCGGGGCCAACGTCCTGACTTTC. It yields the protein CATSRDPGSGANVLTF. Variable domain in full (rest from reference TRBV15 and TRBJ2-6): DAMVIQNPRYQVTQFGKPVTLSCSQTLNHNVMYWYQQKSSQAPKLLFHYYDKDFNNEADTPDNFQSRRPNTSFCFLDIRSPGLGDTAMYLCATSRDPGSGANVLTFGAGSRLTVL.

The rearrangement uses TRBV25-1 and TRBJ2-1; 7 nucleotides align to TRBD2. The CDR3 loop spans 13 amino acids. CDR1 and CDR2 (germline): MGHDK, SYGVNS. V gave up 4 bases and J gave up 12 bases; unmatched junction bases: 9. CDR3 region: CASSVPRGGGQFF. The CDR3 nucleotides are TGTGCCAGCAGTGTCCCCCGCGGCGGGGGGCAGTTCTTC.

This sequence joins TRBV9 and TRBJ1-4, with D perhaps matching TRBD1 (5 bases). CDR1 is SGDLS, CDR2 YYNGEE, per germline. V gave up 3 bases and J gave up 6 bases, with 15 bases separating them. The CDR3 runs to 15 residues. The CDR3 loop reads CASSESGSGDEKLFF. The CDR3, as DNA: TGTGCCAGCAGCGAGAGTGGATCGGGGGATGAAAAACTGTTTTTT.

This chain connects TRBV7-2 to TRBJ1-6; D is uncertain. The CDR3 loop spans 13 amino acids. The V gene lost 5 bases and the J gene lost 10 bases, with 12 bases spanning the gap. The germline V gene has CDR1 SGHTA and CDR2 FQGNSA. CDR3 bases: TGTGCCAGCAGCAAGAGGGCCCGATCACCCCTCCACTTT. Translated: CASSKRARSPLHF.

This chain joins TRBV6-1 and TRBJ1-4; 8 bases agree with TRBD1. Germline V gives CDR1 MNHNS, CDR2 SASEGT. CDR3 length: 13 amino acids. Trimming at V came to 8 bases and at J to 5 bases, leaving 4 bases not matched to a gene. DNA of the CDR3: TGTGCCAGCCGAGGGACAGGAAATGAAAAACTGTTTTTT. This translates into CASRGTGNEKLFF.

This chain connects TRBV5-3 to TRBJ1-1, with 9 bases lining up with TRBD1. TRBV5-3 is labeled an ORF, and its function is uncertain. The CDR3 consists of 12 residues. Trimming at V came to 4 bases and at J to 11 bases, leaving 6 bases not matched to a gene. This chain's CDR3 is CARSPNGTGAFF. CDR3 nucleotides: TGTGCCAGAAGCCCCAACGGGACAGGGGCTTTCTTT.